This section outlines one T cell receptor (beta chain) sequence together with its context. This PCR relied on a set of 60 Vbeta primers and 13 Jbeta primers. Assay used: immunoSEQ multiplex PCR; TCRdb lists only in-frame clones, some missing. The sample lists around 150,000 clones; about 83% were seen once. This record comes from a study of cytomegalovirus exposure and HLA in healthy donors. Germline assignment: CDR1 LGHNA and CDR2 YNFKEQ. V was pared by 0 bases and J by 3 bases, with 15 bases between. The CDR3 consists of 18 residues. The receptor's source is a woman aged 30 to 39 in good health and CMV-seronegative. The sample taken for sequencing was PBMCs. The chain joins TRBV4-2 to TRBJ1-6, with D uncertain. CDR3 DNA sequence: TGTGCCAGCAGCCAAGAGTCGCGGGTGGGCCTCTATAATTCACCCCTCCACTTT. It yields the protein CASSQESRVGLYNSPLHF.